The next 16 T cell receptor beta chains were all read from a single sample in a study of blood T cell repertoires in COVID-19. Profiled with immunoSEQ multiplex PCR; TCRdb holds only in-frame clones, not every one. Of around 100,000 clones listed, 65% to 90% were seen once; the top ten hold about 2.5%. Sequencing used PBMCs or T cells enriched from blood (not recorded which). These receptors all come from a woman aged 50 to 60 who had recovered from COVID-19.

This clone was seen just once. The chain joins TRBV7-8 to TRBJ2-1; 7 positions match TRBD1. With V trimmed by 3 bases and J by 4 bases, 0 bases remained unmatched. The V gene's germline CDR1 is SGHVS and CDR2 FQNEAQ. The CDR3 loop spans 13 amino acids. CDR3 in amino acids: CASSLGQYNEQFF. Here the CDR3 DNA reads TGTGCCAGCAGCTTGGGACAGTACAATGAGCAGTTCTTC.

This clone occurred once. The chain combines TRBV11-2 with TRBJ2-7; D might be TRBD1 (6 bases). The CDR3 has 13 amino acids. Germline-derived CDR1 and CDR2 are SGHAT and FQNNGV. V was clipped by 4 bases and J by 13 bases, with 20 bases between them. CDR3: CASSSDSILRVYF. CDR3 DNA sequence: TGTGCCAGCAGCTCGGACAGCATACTACGAGTTTACTTC.

The chain combines TRBV9 with TRBJ2-7; 7 nucleotides agree with TRBD2. This CDR3 is built from 14 residues. V lost 3 bases and J lost 4; bases outside the gene matches: 7. Germline CDR1 and CDR2: SGDLS and YYNGEE. The CDR3 nucleotides are TGTGCCAGCAGCGGAGGGACTATTGGGTACGAGCAGTACTTC. Protein product: CASSGGTIGYEQYF.

The count of this clone is one. The V call is TRBV10-1, the J call TRBJ1-2; 7 bases agree with TRBD1. The CDR3 covers 14 residues. After removal of 4 bases from V and 5 bases from J, the junction contained 7 bases not matched to a gene. Per germline, CDR1 WNHNN and CDR2 SYGVQD (reference sequence). The CDR3 DNA reads as TGCGCCAGCAGTGCCGACAGGGTTGGGTATGGCTACACCTTC. Translation: CASSADRVGYGYTF.

The chain combines TRBV18 with TRBJ1-2, with D possibly matching TRBD1 (5 bases). Trimming removed 3 bases from V and 2 bases from J, with 7 bases in between. Germline V gene data show CDR1 as KGHSH and CDR2 as LQKENI. The length of the CDR3 is 13 residues. The CDR3 nucleotides read TGTGCCAGCTCACCGGGGCCGAACTATGGCTACACCTTC. Translated: CASSPGPNYGYTF.

The chain has TRBV5-1 and TRBJ2-1, with 8 bases aligning to TRBD2. Germline CDR1 SGHRS, CDR2 YFSETQ. V was pared by 0 bases and J by 9 bases, with 14 bases of the junction left unmatched. CDR3 length: 17 residues. The CDR3 region is CASSLAEGSGVVGEQFF. In DNA form, the CDR3 reads TGCGCCAGCAGCTTGGCCGAAGGTAGCGGGGTGGTAGGTGAGCAGTTCTTC.

J is TRBJ2-7 and V is TRBV10-3, with D tentatively TRBD2 (6 bases). Germline values: CDR1 ENHRY, CDR2 SYGVKD. Trimming took off 9 bases at V and 3 bases at J, with 15 bases between the two ends. CDR3 length: 13 amino acids. The CDR3 sequence: CAITRDSDYEQYF. The CDR3 DNA follows: TGTGCCATTACCCGGGACTCCGACTACGAGCAGTACTTC.

The rearrangement uses TRBV30 and TRBJ1-5; TRBD1 is a possible D gene (6 bases). Trimming shortened V by 2 bases and J by 0 bases, and 29 bases separated the two germline ends. This CDR3 is 21 amino acids long. Germline CDR1 GTSNPN, CDR2 SVGIG (reference sequence). This CDR3 reads CAWSSGSGVQGVSNSNQPQHF. The CDR3 coding sequence is TGTGCCTGGAGTTCTGGGAGTGGTGTACAGGGCGTAAGTAATAGCAATCAGCCCCAGCATTTT.

The CDR3 nucleotides read TGTGCCAGCAGCTTAACGTTTGGCGGGGGAGTTGAGACCCAGTACTTC. Encoded protein: CASSLTFGGGVETQYF. V and J are TRBV7-3 and TRBJ2-5; 7 bases map to TRBD2. Germline V CDR1 and CDR2: SGHTA, FQGTGA. V lost 0 bases and J lost 5; bases outside the gene matches: 9. The CDR3 loop spans 16 amino acids.

This clone was seen only a few times. This rearrangement joins TRBV7-2 to TRBJ2-2; tentative D call: TRBD2 (7 bases). V shed 5 bases and J shed 4 bases, with 11 bases lying between them. This CDR3 has 14 residues. The germline V gene has CDR1 SGHTA and CDR2 FQGNSA. The CDR3 DNA follows: TGTGCCAGCAGCAGGGGGGGAAGCACCGGGGAGCTGTTTTTT. This gives the protein CASSRGGSTGELFF.

The chain uses TRBV10-3 and TRBJ1-3; possibly TRBD1 for D (6 bases). Trimming removed 0 bases from V and 4 bases from J, with 7 bases in between. The V gene's germline CDR1 is ENHRY and CDR2 SYGVKD. The CDR3 is made up of 14 amino acids. This chain's CDR3 is CAISESGQGNTIYF. The CDR3, as DNA: TGTGCCATCAGTGAGTCGGGACAAGGAAACACCATATATTTT.

The J gene is TRBJ1-5, the V gene TRBV27, with D tentatively TRBD1 (6 bases). The germline CDR1 and CDR2 sequences are MNHEY and SMNVEV (reference sequence). The CDR3 covers 14 residues. Trimming cost V 6 bases and J 1 base, with 10 bases left between them. In nucleotides, the CDR3 is TGTGCCAGCAGACAAGACAGGAGCAATCAGCCCCAGCATTTT. This gives the protein CASRQDRSNQPQHF.

This clone appeared many times. J is TRBJ2-7 and V is TRBV19; TRBD1 agrees at 11 bases. There are 14 residues in the CDR3. The V gene's germline CDR1 is LNHDA and CDR2 SQIVND (reference sequence). The trim removed 6 bases at V and 5 bases at J, leaving 6 bases unmatched. CDR3 nucleotides: TGTGCCAGTAGCGGACAGGGGGCAGTGAACGAGCAGTACTTC. Translating it yields CASSGQGAVNEQYF. The whole variable domain, filled in from reference TRBV19 and TRBJ2-7, reads DGGITQSPKYLFRKEGQNVTLSCEQNLNHDAMYWYRQDPGQGLRLIYYSQIVNDFQKGDIAEGYSVSREKKESFPLTVTSAQKNPTAFYLCASSGQGAVNEQYFGPGTRLTVT.

The rearrangement uses TRBV28 and TRBJ2-1, with 15 bases that match TRBD2. Unmatched junction bases numbered 10, after V lost 7 bases and J lost 9 bases. Germline V gene lookup returns CDR1 MDHEN and CDR2 SYDVKM. The CDR3 has 16 amino acids. CDR3 in DNA: TGTGCCAGCACCACCCTGGGACTAGCGGGAGGTAGTGAGCAGTTCTTC. Translation gives CASTTLGLAGGSEQFF.

The rearrangement links TRBV5-4 to TRBJ2-1; the match to TRBD2 covers 14 bases. Looked up from germline, CDR1 is SGHNT and CDR2 is YYREEE (reference sequence). Trimming at V came to 7 bases and at J to 4 bases, leaving 4 bases not matched to a gene. CDR3 size: 15 residues. In DNA form, the CDR3 reads TGTGCCAGCGGGACTAGCGGGGGTGGGTACAATGAGCAGTTCTTC. Translating gives CASGTSGGGYNEQFF.

The chain combines TRBV7-3 with TRBJ2-7; D gene unclear. Trimming took off 0 bases at V and 1 base at J, with 7 bases between the two ends. The CDR3 is made up of 14 amino acids. Germline V lookup: CDR1 SGHTA, CDR2 FQGTGA. CDR3 bases: TGTGCCAGCAGCTTAACTGCCGGGTCCTACGAGCAGTACTTC. It specifies CASSLTAGSYEQYF. Looking up the rest from reference TRBV7-3 and TRBJ2-7 gives the full variable domain: GAGVSQTPSNKVTEKGKYVELRCDPISGHTALYWYRQSLGQGPEFLIYFQGTGAADDSGLPNDRFFAVRPEGSVSTLKIQRTERGDSAVYLCASSLTAGSYEQYFGPGTRLTVT.